This TCR beta chain was observed in a study of cytomegalovirus exposure and HLA in healthy donors. For this clone: Its antigen is not known.

TCRdb keeps only in-frame clones here, not all; method: immunoSEQ multiplex PCR. The sample holds fewer than 130,000 clones, 88% seen once. Broader study findings: The listing of 150 to 200 TCR beta chains classed them as cytomegalovirus-associated. The classifier was said to identify cytomegalovirus status with high specificity and sensitivity. Most TCR sequences showed up rarely, but some public TCRs showed up in many donors.

The donors were members of the approximately 120-subject validation cohort (separate from the roughly 670-subject first cohort). Trimming took 8 bases from V and 5 from J; bases not matched to a gene: 4. The CDR3 is 13 amino acids. The germline V gene has CDR1 ENHRY and CDR2 SYGVKD. The specimen was PBMCs. The source of this sequence is a woman aged 30 to 39 in good health and CMV-seropositive. This chain connects TRBV10-3 to TRBJ2-7; 12 nucleotides line up with TRBD1. The CDR3: CAIGGQGANEQYF. The CDR3 region has the DNA TGTGCCATCGGGGGACAGGGGGCGAACGAGCAGTACTTC.